This T cell receptor (beta chain) was captured in a study of shared clonotypes between healthy human individuals (dated by TCRdb to the early 2020s). Context from the whole study: The cohort included a few men and a couple of women between 18 and 49 years of age. Each donor's leukapheresis produced roughly between roughly 0.9 and 9 billion PBMCs. To estimate repertoire size and how much clonotypes are shared between individuals, the study performed deep sequencing of blood TCR repertoires from five healthy adults. Different laboratories and diverse techniques were used to prepare libraries and sequence TCR repertoires, to increase sequencing depth and limit assay-specific biases. For each donor, three plates each were used for CD4 naive and CD4 memory, two plates were used for CD8 naive, and one plate was used for CD8 memory.

TCR CDR3 regions were amplified from genomic DNA by multiplex PCR using the deep immunoSEQ assay. Genomic DNA extracted from each cell subset was distributed evenly over all wells of several immunoSEQ 96-well plates, and each plate served as one replicate. For sorted subsets, roughly 200 ng of genomic DNA, equivalent to around 30,000 T cell genomes, went into each replicate PCR. Purified libraries were measured with a Qubit 3.0 fluorometer, size-checked on a Bioanalyzer 2100, and measured again with the KAPA Library Quantification kit. Every immunoSEQ 96-well plate was sequenced on a dedicated single-read 150-cycle Illumina NextSeq 550 flow cell. As for how the authors treated the data: Because the immunoSEQ output included only junctional sequences and no quality scores, the filtering could not be the same as the filtering used for full-length reads. Sequences were annotated with PyIR, a Python wrapper for IgBLAST v1.9, using IMGT germline references to assign V/J genes and CDR3. Reads were removed for weak V/J assignments (E-value above 1e-6), missing CDR3, stop codons, out-of-frame junctions, or ambiguous translated residues. V3J clonotypes were defined as sequences sharing an identical inferred V gene, J gene, and CDR3 amino acid sequence. The percentage overlap between two repertoires was calculated by dividing the number of shared unique clonotypes by the size of the smaller repertoire. RTK rarefaction, the Chao1 estimator, and Recon v2.1 estimates of unobserved clonotypes were used to assess repertoire richness. OLGA was used to compute generation probabilities for all TCRbeta clonotypes that the gDNA method yielded from a handful of donors. The table was pulled from immuneACCESS by TCRdb, which kept in-frame rearrangements only. Such tables lose some clones; where checked, under half of the loss comes from unresolved V genes, and the rest has no known cause. For V, J and clone size, that table is used; D and trimming come from the DNA. The sample table lists under 2,500,000 clones, more than 90% of them with a count of one. The ten largest clonotypes hold around 0.13% of the sample.

As to this clone: The target of this receptor is not known. Base qualities were left out, and no much larger clone turns up one base away.

The full study reports these points: Naive subsets generally had larger estimated clonotype richness than memory subsets. Incomplete sequencing was indicated by rarefaction of sorted-subset datasets, despite the large sequencing depth. Based on pairwise subsampling, the degree of clonotype sharing among donors was expected to be affected by sequencing depth. Sampling was limited to blood, and TCR repertoires in tissue likely differ from TCR repertoires in blood. Clonotypes shared by all four sorted-subset donors showed higher generation probabilities than non-shared clonotypes. Sharing across a handful of donors was observed for about 4.8% of naive CD4, under 4% of naive CD8, about 2.3% of memory CD4, and around 0.4% of memory CD8 clonotypes. The genetic and exposure-history diversity represented was limited by the small number of donors.

The donors were healthy, HIV-negative adults who had no recently reported acute infections or vaccinations. All donors were Caucasian adults living in Nashville, Tennessee, USA. CD4+ T cells were enriched through magnetic negative selection, after which naive cells were positively selected on CD45RA and the remaining negative fraction served as the memory subset. Blood was collected by leukapheresis, and PBMCs were isolated by Ficoll-Histopaque density gradient centrifugation and then cryopreserved in liquid nitrogen vapor phase. Analytical flow cytometry was used to check the purity and quantity of each magnetically sorted T cell population. Genomic DNA was isolated from every sorted fraction and measured by UV absorbance on a Nanodrop 2000c. Sequences were obtained from naive CD4+ T cells sorted from blood. In light of the paper, this sample's cell subset or site label describes: CD45RA+ positively selected. This TCR was recovered from a man aged 18 to 35 in good health.

The sequence in DNA is TGTGCCAGCTCGCCTACCGGGACGGTCACCGGGGAGCTGTTTTTT. Its product reads: CASSPTGTVTGELFF. Recombination linked TRBV5-6 to TRBJ2-2, with the D assignment possibly TRBD1 or TRBD2, given 5 matching bases for each. Relative to germline, V is 7 bases shorter and J is 4 bases shorter, with 17 bases between their ends. From a lookup of the germline V gene, CDR1 and CDR2 are SGHDT and YYEEEE. The CDR3, from cysteine to phenylalanine, totals 15 residues. CDR3 DNA only is kept here, 45 bases in frame from base 1.